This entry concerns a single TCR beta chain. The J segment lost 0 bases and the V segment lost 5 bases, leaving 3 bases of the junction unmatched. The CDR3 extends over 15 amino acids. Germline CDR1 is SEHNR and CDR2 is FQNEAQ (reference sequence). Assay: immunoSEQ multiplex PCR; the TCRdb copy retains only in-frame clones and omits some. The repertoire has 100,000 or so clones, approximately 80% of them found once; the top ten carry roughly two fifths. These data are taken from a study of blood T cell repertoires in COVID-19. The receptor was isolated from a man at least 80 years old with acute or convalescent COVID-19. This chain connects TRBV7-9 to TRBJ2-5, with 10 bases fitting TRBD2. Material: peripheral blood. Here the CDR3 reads CASSKLAGDQETQYF. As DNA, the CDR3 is TGTGCCAGCAGCAAGCTAGCGGGAGACCAAGAGACCCAGTACTTC.